Listed below are T cell receptor beta chains from one sample, sequenced in a study of cytomegalovirus exposure and HLA in healthy donors. TCRdb keeps only in-frame clones here, not all; method: immunoSEQ multiplex PCR. The sample holds under 200,000 clones; around 77% are singletons and the top ten take roughly 1.9%. The sequenced sample consisted of PBMCs. Receptors originate from a woman under 40 in good health and CMV-seropositive. The CDR3 runs from the conserved cysteine through the conserved F or W. D genes are given only for firm matches. Size is omitted from some rows. Given values are once, few, many or a class for expanded clones.

d_gene | abundance | j_gene | v_gene | CDR3aa | CDR3nt
NA | few | TRBJ2-7 | TRBV12-1 | CASSFDSAGAPYEQYF | TGTGCCAGCAGCTTTGACTCAGCGGGAGCCCCCTACGAGCAGTACTTC
TRBD1 | NA | TRBJ2-1 | TRBV18 | CASSPMDRGGEQFF | TGTGCCAGCTCACCCATGGACAGGGGCGGTGAGCAGTTCTTC
NA | NA | TRBJ1-4 | TRBV27 | CASSLRATNEKLFF | TGTGCCAGCAGTTTACGGGCAACTAATGAAAAACTGTTTTTT
NA | once | TRBJ2-7 | TRBV19 | CASSSGVGYEQYF | TGTGCCAGTAGCTCGGGGGTGGGTTACGAGCAGTACTTC
NA | NA | TRBJ1-3 | TRBV29-1 | CSVGGNGSNTIYF | TGCAGCGTTGGAGGGAACGGCTCAAACACCATATATTTT
TRBD2 | NA | TRBJ2-3 | TRBV7-2 | CASSVSSGGSTDTQYF | TGTGCCAGCAGCGTATCTAGCGGGGGAAGCACAGATACGCAGTATTTT
TRBD1 | NA | TRBJ1-2 | TRBV5-6 | CASSLKDRAYGYTF | TGTGCCAGCAGCTTGAAAGACAGGGCCTATGGCTACACCTTC
TRBD1 | NA | TRBJ1-4 | TRBV5-4 | CASSGPTGNNEKLFF | TGTGCCAGCAGCGGTCCGACAGGGAATAATGAAAAACTGTTTTTT
NA | NA | TRBJ2-2 | TRBV11-3 | CASSPTRKDTGELFF | TGTGCCAGCAGCCCAACTAGGAAGGACACCGGGGAGCTGTTTTTT
NA | NA | TRBJ2-3 | TRBV12-5 | CASGLGQNTDTQYF | TGTGCTAGTGGTTTGGGACAAAACACAGATACGCAGTATTTT
NA | NA | TRBJ2-7 | TRBV6-5 | CASTGSRWVTYEQYF | TGTGCCAGCACGGGGAGCCGCTGGGTCACCTACGAGCAGTACTTC
TRBD2 | NA | TRBJ2-7 | TRBV6-6 | CASSYVAGVLEQYF | TGTGCCAGCAGTTACGTAGCGGGGGTCCTAGAGCAGTACTTC
NA | few | TRBJ1-1 | TRBV4-3 | CASSQGSGGATEAFF | TGCGCCAGCAGCCAAGGGTCCGGGGGGGCCACTGAAGCTTTCTTT
NA | NA | TRBJ2-1 | TRBV27 | CASSLSVTGNEQFF | TGTGCCAGCAGTTTATCGGTCACAGGGAATGAGCAGTTCTTC
TRBD1 | once | TRBJ1-5 | TRBV6-4 | CATPGQRFPPVGFGQPQHF | TGTGCCACCCCGGGACAGAGATTCCCCCCCGTTGGGTTCGGTCAGCCCCAGCATTTT
NA | once | TRBJ2-2 | TRBV11-3 | CASSFMGRDTGELFF | TGTGCCAGCAGCTTCATGGGGCGTGACACCGGGGAGCTGTTTTTT
NA | NA | TRBJ1-2 | TRBV2 | CASRTGTGVLAIYGYTF | TGTGCCAGCAGGACCGGGACGGGGGTCCTCGCGATCTATGGCTACACCTTC
TRBD1 | NA | TRBJ2-5 | TRBV7-9 | CASSFTGTVQETQYF | TGTGCCAGCAGCTTTACCGGGACAGTCCAAGAGACCCAGTACTTC
TRBD2 | NA | TRBJ2-5 | TRBV15 | CATSRAAGGQETQYF | TGTGCCACCAGCAGAGCAGCGGGGGGCCAAGAGACCCAGTACTTC
TRBD1 | once | TRBJ2-2 | TRBV5-4 | CASSLRSGTGSTGELFF | TGTGCCAGCAGCCTGAGGTCCGGGACAGGGAGCACCGGGGAGCTGTTTTTT
NA | NA | TRBJ1-4 | TRBV28 | CASSIPYGLNEKLFF | TGTGCCAGCAGTATCCCCTACGGACTGAATGAAAAACTGTTTTTT
TRBD2 | NA | TRBJ2-2 | TRBV27 | CASRLSGGRELFF | TGTGCCAGCAGGCTTAGCGGGGGAAGGGAGCTGTTTTTT
TRBD1 | NA | TRBJ1-2 | TRBV6-6 | CASSYGQGDGYTF | TGTGCCAGCAGTTACGGGCAGGGGGATGGCTACACCTTC
TRBD1 | NA | TRBJ1-1 | TRBV28 | CASSSGQGSTEAFF | TGTGCCAGCAGTTCTGGACAGGGAAGCACTGAAGCTTTCTTT
TRBD1 | few | TRBJ1-2 | TRBV5-1 | CASSNRGQEGYGYTF | TGCGCCAGCAGCAACAGGGGGCAAGAGGGGTATGGCTACACCTTC
TRBD2 | NA | TRBJ2-7 | TRBV28 | CASSLKTSQGEQYF | TGTGCCAGCAGTTTGAAGACTAGCCAGGGCGAGCAGTACTTC
TRBD1 | NA | TRBJ1-1 | TRBV28 | CASSLWTGRNTEAFF | TGTGCCAGCAGTTTATGGACAGGGAGGAACACTGAAGCTTTCTTT
NA | NA | TRBJ1-1 | TRBV16 | CASSRRGTEAFF | TGTGCCAGCAGCCGCAGAGGAACTGAAGCTTTCTTT
NA | once | TRBJ1-1 | TRBV28 | CASSPRGQMNTEAFF | TGTGCCAGCAGTCCACGCGGACAGATGAACACTGAAGCTTTCTTT
NA | NA | TRBJ1-2 | TRBV2 | CASKSTPGFGYTF | TGTGCCAGCAAATCTACCCCCGGGTTTGGCTACACCTTC
TRBD1 | once | TRBJ1-2 | TRBV5-1 | CASSLGDRVRYTF | TGCGCCAGCAGCTTGGGGGACAGGGTGCGCTACACCTTC
TRBD2 | NA | TRBJ2-1 | TRBV7-2 | CASSRTSGIYNEQFF | TGTGCCAGCAGCCGGACTAGCGGAATCTACAATGAGCAGTTCTTC
TRBD2 | NA | TRBJ2-3 | TRBV19 | CASSITAGGSDTQYF | TGTGCCAGTAGTATCACTGCGGGAGGGTCCGATACGCAGTATTTT
TRBD2 | few | TRBJ2-5 | TRBV6-5 | CASRRTSGRLETQYF | TGTGCCAGCAGGCGGACTAGCGGGAGGCTAGAGACCCAGTACTTC
TRBD1 | few | TRBJ2-5 | TRBV5-1 | CASSFFSFGQGGHRTETQYF | TGCGCCAGCAGCTTTTTTTCCTTTGGACAGGGGGGGCATAGGACGGAGACCCAGTACTTC
NA | NA | TRBJ2-2 | TRBV9 | CASSVERDSPGELFF | TGTGCCAGCAGCGTAGAGAGGGATTCCCCCGGGGAGCTGTTTTTT